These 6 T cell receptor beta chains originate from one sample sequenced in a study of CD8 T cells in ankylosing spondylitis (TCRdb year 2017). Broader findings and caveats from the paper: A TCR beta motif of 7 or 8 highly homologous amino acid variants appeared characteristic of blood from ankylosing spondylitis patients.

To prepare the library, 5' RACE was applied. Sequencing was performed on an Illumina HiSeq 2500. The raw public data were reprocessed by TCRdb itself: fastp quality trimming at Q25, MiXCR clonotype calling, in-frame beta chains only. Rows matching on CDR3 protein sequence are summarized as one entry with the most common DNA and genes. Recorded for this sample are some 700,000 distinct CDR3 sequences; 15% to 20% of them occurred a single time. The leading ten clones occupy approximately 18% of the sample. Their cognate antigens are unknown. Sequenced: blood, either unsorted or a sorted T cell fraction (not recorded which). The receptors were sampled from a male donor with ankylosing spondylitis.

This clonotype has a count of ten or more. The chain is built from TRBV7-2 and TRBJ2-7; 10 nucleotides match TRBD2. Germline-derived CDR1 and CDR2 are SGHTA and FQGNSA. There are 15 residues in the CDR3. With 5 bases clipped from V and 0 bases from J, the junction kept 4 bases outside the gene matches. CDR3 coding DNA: TGTGCCAGCAGCCCACGGACTAGCGGCTCCTACGAGCAGTACTTC. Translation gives CASSPRTSGSYEQYF.

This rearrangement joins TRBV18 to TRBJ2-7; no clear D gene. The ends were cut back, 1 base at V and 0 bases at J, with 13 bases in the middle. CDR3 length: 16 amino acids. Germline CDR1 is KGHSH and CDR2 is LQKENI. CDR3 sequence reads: CASSPRAATHSYEQYF. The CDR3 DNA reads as TGTGCCAGCTCACCACGGGCCGCCACCCACTCCTACGAGCAGTACTTC.

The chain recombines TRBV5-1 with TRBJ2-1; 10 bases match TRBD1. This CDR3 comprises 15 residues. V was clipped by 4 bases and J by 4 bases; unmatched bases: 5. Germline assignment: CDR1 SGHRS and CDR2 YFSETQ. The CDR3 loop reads CASSRGTGDYNEQFF. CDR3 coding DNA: TGCGCCAGCAGCCGCGGGACAGGGGATTACAATGAGCAGTTCTTC.

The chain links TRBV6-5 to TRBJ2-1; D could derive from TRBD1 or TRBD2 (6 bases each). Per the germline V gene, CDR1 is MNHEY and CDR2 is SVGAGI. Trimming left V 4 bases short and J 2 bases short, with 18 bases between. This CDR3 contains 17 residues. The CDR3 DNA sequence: TGTGCCAGCAGTTTCACTCAAGGGGGAGGCGCCTACAATGAGCAGTTCTTC. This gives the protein CASSFTQGGGAYNEQFF.

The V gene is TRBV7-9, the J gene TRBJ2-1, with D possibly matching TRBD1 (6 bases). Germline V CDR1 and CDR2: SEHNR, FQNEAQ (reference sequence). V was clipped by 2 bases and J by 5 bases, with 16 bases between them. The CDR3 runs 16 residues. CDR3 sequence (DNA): TGTGCCAGCAGCTTACGGGACACTACCCTACACAATGAGCAGTTCTTC. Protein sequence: CASSLRDTTLHNEQFF. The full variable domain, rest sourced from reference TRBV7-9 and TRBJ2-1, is DTGVSQNPRHKITKRGQNVTFRCDPISEHNRLYWYRQTLGQGPEFLTYFQNEAQLEKSRLLSDRFSAERPKGSFSTLEIQRTEQGDSAMYLCASSLRDTTLHNEQFFGPGTRLTVL.

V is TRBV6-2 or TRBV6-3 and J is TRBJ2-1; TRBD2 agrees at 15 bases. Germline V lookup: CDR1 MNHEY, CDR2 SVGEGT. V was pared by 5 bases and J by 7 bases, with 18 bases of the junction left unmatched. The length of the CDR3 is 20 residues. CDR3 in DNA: TGTGCCAGCAGTCCCCTTCGGGGACTAGCGGGAGGAGGCGTTAGGAATGAGCAGTTCTTC. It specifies CASSPLRGLAGGGVRNEQFF.